Presented here are 21 T cell receptor beta chains from one specimen sequenced in a study of CXCR3-negative and CXCR3-positive naive CD8 T cells. In preparing the TRB cDNA libraries, 5' RACE with UMI labels was used. TCRdb reprocessed the 5' RACE reads; each CDR3 protein has one entry and no DNA is given. The listing records 100,000 to 150,000 distinct CDR3 sequences. Sequencing was performed on naive CXCR3- CD8+ T cells from blood. Stated subset: CD45RO-CCR7+CD27+CD95- naive CD8+ T cells lacking CXCR3 (TNR3-). These TCRs come from a human donor in good health. Some clones in this sample may be carry-over from other donors' samples.

V usage is TRBV29-1 and J usage is TRBJ2-7; checking the TCRdb D call of TRBD2 is not possible without DNA. The CDR3 is 12 amino acids. The germline V gene encodes CDR1 SQVTM and CDR2 ANQGSEA. CDR3 residues: CSVEAGTYEQYF.

The chain employs TRBV5-1 and TRBJ2-5. Germline V gives CDR1 SGHRS, CDR2 YFSETQ. The CDR3 covers 14 residues. CDR3 region: CASSLVGELETQYF.

The rearrangement joins TRBV7-9 to TRBJ2-7; TCRdb lists TRBD2, though no DNA is available to test this call. The CDR3 runs 14 residues. Germline V gene data show CDR1 as SEHNR and CDR2 as FQNEAQ (reference sequence). CDR3 loop: CASSPQRGDYEQYF.

CDR3 in amino acids: CASSLIPGELFF. The chain recombines TRBV7-3 with TRBJ2-2. Looked up from germline, CDR1 is SGHTA and CDR2 is FQGTGA. The CDR3 loop spans 12 amino acids.

J is TRBJ1-1 and V is TRBV6-4. There are 13 residues in the CDR3. CDR1 MRHNA and CDR2 SNTAGT come from the germline V gene. The CDR3 protein is CASSDGDGTEAFF.

V gene TRBV7-9 combines with J gene TRBJ2-7. The CDR3 is 12 residues long. In germline, CDR1 is SEHNR, CDR2 FQNEAQ (reference sequence). CDR3 in amino acids: CASSRTDLEQYF.

The rearrangement joins TRBV20-1 to TRBJ1-2; TCRdb's D call of TRBD1 is untestable without DNA. The CDR3 covers 16 residues. From germline, CDR1 is DFQATT and CDR2 SNEGSKA (reference sequence). The CDR3 protein is CSARDQSGGRAYGYTF.

The chain couples TRBV29-1 to TRBJ2-2; TCRdb's D call, TRBD1, is unchecked because there is no DNA. CDR1 is SQVTM and CDR2 is ANQGSEA in the germline V gene. The CDR3 covers 16 residues. CDR3 sequence: CSVLGGQGRTTGELFF.

The chain links TRBV11-2 to TRBJ2-1; TCRdb's D call of TRBD1 is untestable without DNA. Per germline, CDR1 SGHAT and CDR2 FQNNGV. This CDR3 has 12 residues. The CDR3 sequence: CASSPGGHEQFF.

The J gene is TRBJ2-1, the V gene TRBV3-1; lacking DNA, the TRBD1 call made by TCRdb goes unchecked. CDR1 LGHDT and CDR2 YNNKEL come from the germline V gene (reference sequence). This CDR3 comprises 15 residues. The CDR3 here is CASSHTGDPYNEQFF.

The gene calls are TRBV10-3 and TRBJ2-7. The germline V gene has CDR1 ENHRY and CDR2 SYGVKD. The CDR3 length is 12 residues. The CDR3: CAISDGTYEQYF.

This chain joins TRBV20-1 and TRBJ2-7. The germline gives CDR1 DFQATT, CDR2 SNEGSKA (reference sequence). The CDR3 runs to 14 residues. The CDR3 sequence: CSARDLADSYEQYF.

The chain joins TRBV10-2 to TRBJ2-5. Germline V gene sequence: CDR1 WSHSY, CDR2 SAAADI. The CDR3 runs to 11 residues. CDR3 sequence: CASSESRTQYF.

The chain's CDR3 is CASSTGTGYAEQFF. This chain joins TRBV7-9 and TRBJ2-1; TCRdb names TRBD1, which stays unverified in the absence of DNA. The CDR3 covers 14 residues. Per the germline V gene, CDR1 is SEHNR and CDR2 is FQNEAQ (reference sequence).

This chain links TRBV13 with TRBJ2-5; the D call from TCRdb, TRBD2, cannot be confirmed without DNA. Germline V gene data show CDR1 as PRHDT and CDR2 as FYEKMQ (reference sequence). The CDR3 is 14 amino acids. This CDR3 is CASSTRATGETQYF.

This chain links TRBV28 with TRBJ2-7; the D call of TRBD2 rests on TCRdb alone, since no DNA is present to check it. The germline gives CDR1 MDHEN, CDR2 SYDVKM. This CDR3 has 14 amino acids. CDR3 in amino acids: CASSGREAPYEQYF.

J is TRBJ2-7 and V is TRBV18; there is no DNA to check the TCRdb D call of TRBD2. The CDR3 loop spans 15 amino acids. Germline V gene data show CDR1 as KGHSH and CDR2 as LQKENI. CDR3 region: CASSHLRDFTYEQYF.

V is TRBV19 and J is TRBJ2-7; without DNA, the TCRdb call of TRBD1 cannot be checked. Per germline, CDR1 LNHDA and CDR2 SQIVND (reference sequence). The CDR3 consists of 13 residues. The CDR3: CASSPTGAYEQYF.

J is TRBJ2-1 and V is TRBV7-9; the D gene TCRdb calls, TRBD1, cannot be checked with no DNA. CDR3 size: 16 residues. The germline V gene encodes CDR1 SEHNR and CDR2 FQNEAQ (reference sequence). The CDR3 loop is CASSPPETVSYNEQFF.

CDR3 in amino acids: CSVWGSSYNEQFF. This chain links TRBV29-1 with TRBJ2-1. Germline V lookup: CDR1 SQVTM, CDR2 ANQGSEA. This CDR3 comprises 13 residues.

The V call is TRBV3-1, the J call TRBJ2-7; checking the TCRdb D call of TRBD1 is not possible without DNA. Germline assignment: CDR1 LGHDT and CDR2 YNNKEL (reference sequence). The CDR3 is made up of 17 amino acids. The CDR3 spells CASSHETTGQTTYEQYF.